These T cell receptor beta chains were read from a single sample in a study of T-cell reconstitution after alpha-beta-depleted transplantation in children. In TCRdb, the PCR reads were re-called with MiXCR into one record per CDR3 protein. The sample includes 640,000 or so distinct CDR3 sequences, roughly 17% of them seen just once. The sample was PBMCs from the stem cell graft donor, taken from the stem cell graft. The source is a human donor who donated a stem cell graft to a child with acute myeloid leukemia. Each CDR3 is given with its conserved first and last residue. A D gene is named only where the DNA matches it firmly. Clone size is not always given. Where it is, it says once, few, many or a class for expanded clones.

. TRBJ2-1 few TRBV5-4 TGTGCCAGCAGCTTCGGAGGACAAAGTGAGCAGTTCTTC CASSFGGQSEQFF
TRBD1 TRBJ2-2 many TRBV6-4 TGTGCCAGCAGAAGACAGGGAAACACCGGGGAGCTGTTTTTT CASRRQGNTGELFF
TRBD1 TRBJ1-1 . TRBV27 TGTGCCAGCAGTTCCTGGGACAGGGGTCCTGAAGCTTTCTTT CASSSWDRGPEAFF
. TRBJ1-1 many TRBV5-6 TGTGCCAGCAGCTTCGCGAGTCGAACTGAAGCTTTCTTT CASSFASRTEAFF
. TRBJ1-1 . TRBV15 TGTGCCACCAGCAGAGATCCGGACACTGAAGCTTTCTTT CATSRDPDTEAFF
TRBD1 TRBJ1-2 . TRBV20-1 TGCTGTGCTGATCCCCGCAGGACAGGGGGCGACTATGGCTACACCTTC CCADPRRTGGDYGYTF
TRBD1 TRBJ1-2 few TRBV10-3 TGTGCCATCAGTGATCCAGGGGGCGGAAACTATGGCTACACCTTC CAISDPGGGNYGYTF
. TRBJ2-3 . TRBV5-1 TGCGCCAGCAGCTTGAGAAGGGGGGTTACAGATACGCAGTATTTT CASSLRRGVTDTQYF
TRBD1 TRBJ1-5 few TRBV2 TGTGCCAGCAGGCTTCCCGGGACAGGGTTGGATTTT CASRLPGTGLDF
. TRBJ1-1 . TRBV11-1 TGTGCCAGCAGCAAACACCGGGACTTAGGTATGAACACTGAAGCTTTCTTT CASSKHRDLGMNTEAFF
. TRBJ1-3 many TRBV4-2 TGTGCCAGCAGCCCGCCCGACACGACTGGAAACACCATATATTTT CASSPPDTTGNTIYF
TRBD2 TRBJ2-5 . TRBV5-1 TGCGCCAGCAGTTTAGCGGGGCAGGAAGAGACCCAGTACTTC CASSLAGQEETQYF
. TRBJ1-4 many TRBV7-2 TGTGCCAGCAGCCCCGAGGGGGATGAAAAACTGTTTTTT CASSPEGDEKLFF
TRBD1 TRBJ2-7 few TRBV6-5 TGTGCCAGCAGTTACCGGGACAGGGGGGTCTACGAGCAGTACTTC CASSYRDRGVYEQYF
TRBD2 TRBJ2-1 . TRBV2 TGTGCCAGCAGCCGAAGCGGGGGGGCCTTGGATGAGCAGTTCTTC CASSRSGGALDEQFF
TRBD1 TRBJ1-2 . TRBV7-8 TGTGCCAGCAGCTTCTCACAGGGGATTATCTATGGCTACACCTTC CASSFSQGIIYGYTF
. TRBJ1-5 . TRBV27 TGTGCCAGCACCAGTATAGGGACGGTCGATCAGCCCCAGCATTTT CASTSIGTVDQPQHF
. TRBJ1-5 once TRBV19 TGTGCCAGTAGTGGGACGGACAATCAGCCCCAGCATTTT CASSGTDNQPQHF